This T cell receptor (beta chain) derives from a study of blood T cell repertoires in COVID-19. In the study overall: Acute and convalescent COVID-19 specimens originated in the United States, Italy and Spain. T cells, B-cell-depleted T cells, or PBMCs provided the cDNA or gDNA that served as material.

In the source study's methods: The assay estimated nucleated cells by amplifying reference gene primers. The data were produced by immunoSEQ multiplex PCR, yet TCRdb's version contains in-frame clones alone and is incomplete. V and J calls and clone size are given by that table; D and trimming were obtained from the DNA. Here the sample spans some 82,000 clones, 81% being singletons. The source is a man aged 80 or over with acute or convalescent COVID-19. Input material: peripheral blood.

Written as DNA, the CDR3 is TGTGCCATCAGTGAGTCAGGGGGTATCACTGAAGCTTTCTTT. This encodes CAISESGGITEAFF. This chain uses TRBV10-3 with TRBJ1-1; D might be TRBD1 (6 bases). In germline, CDR1 is ENHRY, CDR2 SYGVKD. V lost 0 bases, J lost 4 bases, and 9 bases lay in between. The CDR3 loop spans 14 amino acids.